This note documents a single T cell receptor beta chain sequence. What this receptor recognizes is not known. It has no much larger one-base neighbor in the sample; base qualities were not kept. The data were obtained in a study of cytotoxic CD8 clonotypes in ibrutinib-treated CLL (dated by TCRdb to 2020 to 2023). With regard to the full study: The cohort was composed of ten to eleven relapsed/refractory and about 15 treatment-naive patients; IGHV unmutated status was identified in fewer than 18 patients. Partial responses were observed in around 25 patients and complete responses in 2; after a median follow-up of 68 months, remission was maintained in 15 or so patients and progression was observed in about twelve. Longitudinal samples were available for about 30% of the 86 trial participants. Cryopreserved peripheral blood mononuclear cells were collected at three points: before therapy, at response, and at either sustained remission or disease progression. Response samples were obtained after a median of about 13 months of treatment, with a range of about 6 to 36 months. On average, each sample yielded 250,000 to 300,000 productive templates and 94,082 productive rearrangements. Study-level results and caveats: Baseline clonality was found to be higher than that of age-matched healthy donors and was strongly correlated with circulating CD8+ T-cell counts. Clonality rose at ibrutinib response, remained stable during sustained remission, and dropped back toward baseline at progression. Lymph node repertoires were not examined, and the timing of sampling was not matched between patients in sustained remission and those whose disease progressed. Public clonotypes were rare and either shrank or stayed stable during treatment, and the rise in clonality at ibrutinib response reflected expansion of private clonotypes.

The goal of deep resolution MiSeq sequencing was a depth between 1 in 1 million and 1 in 200,000 T cells, and coverage averaged 10x per clonotype. The immunoSEQ hsTCRB Kit was used to generate TCR beta libraries. As for the authors' bioinformatics: The data were analyzed with ImmunoSEQ Analyzer and ImmunoSEQ Data Assistant, and V, D and J gene assignments followed IMGT definitions. Clonality was computed as one minus normalized Shannon entropy of productive rearrangement frequencies, ranging from 0 to 1. Public clonotype analysis was restricted to overrepresented clonotypes comprising at least 0.05% of each patient's repertoire. Roughly 12 age-matched healthy donor repertoires from immuneACCESS were used as controls for clonality. Held by TCRdb, this immuneACCESS table contains in-frame sequences only and omits some clones. Under half of the omission traces to an unresolved V gene where checked; the cause of the rest is unknown. That table gives V, J and clone size, and the DNA gave D and trimming. The sample yields 7,900 or so clones; roughly 80% were counted once. Roughly 3.8% of the sample goes to the ten largest clones.

The CDR3 contains 13 residues, cysteine and phenylalanine counted. Only the CDR3 DNA stays, 39 bases, in frame from base 1. The junction shows trimming of 3 bases on V and 8 bases on J, and the gene matches do not reach 4 bases of it. Reading the germline V gene (reference sequence) gives CDR1 SGHNT and CDR2 YYREEE. About 2 micrograms of genomic DNA were extracted from cryopreserved PBMCs for TCR beta library preparation. Longitudinal blood samples from CLL patients on ibrutinib monotherapy were analyzed using high-throughput TCR beta sequencing. The patients took part in an open-label, single-center phase 2 trial of ibrutinib monotherapy.

This sample comprised PBMCs, obtained before ibrutinib treatment. In this chain, TRBV5-4 is recombined with TRBJ1-4; TRBD1 aligns with 7 central bases. The source is a human donor with chronic lymphocytic leukemia. The CDR3 reads as follows: CASSSGTEEKLFF. Read as DNA, the sequence is TGTGCCAGCAGCTCCGGGACAGAAGAAAAACTGTTTTTT.